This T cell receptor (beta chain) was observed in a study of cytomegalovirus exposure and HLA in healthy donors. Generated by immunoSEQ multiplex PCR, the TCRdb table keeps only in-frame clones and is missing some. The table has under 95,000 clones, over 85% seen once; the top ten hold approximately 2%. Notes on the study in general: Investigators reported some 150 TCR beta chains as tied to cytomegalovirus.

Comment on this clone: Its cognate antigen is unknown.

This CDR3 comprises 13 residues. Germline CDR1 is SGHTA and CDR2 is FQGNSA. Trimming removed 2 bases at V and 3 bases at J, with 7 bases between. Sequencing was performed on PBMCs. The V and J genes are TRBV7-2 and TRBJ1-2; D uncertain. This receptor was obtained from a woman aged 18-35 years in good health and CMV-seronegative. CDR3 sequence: CASSLLGDYGYTF. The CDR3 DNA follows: TGTGCCAGCAGCTTACTCGGGGACTATGGCTACACCTTC.